These 17 T cell receptor beta chains share one sample of origin, sequenced in a study of control samples from healthy donors and cancer patients. Profiled with immunoSEQ multiplex PCR; TCRdb holds only in-frame clones, not every one. Of about 86,000 clones in the sample, 80% to 95% are singletons; the top ten hold about 1.5%. Input material: blood. Receptor source: a woman aged 25 to 39 in good health.

The chain combines TRBV6-5 with TRBJ1-1; 7 bases map to TRBD1. The CDR3 loop spans 15 amino acids. Trimming at V came to 2 bases and at J to 3 bases, leaving 6 bases not matched to a gene. Germline lookup yields CDR1 MNHEY and CDR2 SVGAGI. The chain's CDR3 is CASSYTGTAYTEAFF. The DNA for the CDR3 is TGTGCCAGCAGTTACACCGGGACAGCTTACACTGAAGCTTTCTTT.

This clone was recorded only once. Its ends do not fully match the called genes, so a read error is possible. The chain employs TRBV7-7 and TRBJ2-5; TRBD2 matches at 10 bases. CDR1 is SSHAT and CDR2 is FNYEAQ in the germline V gene (reference sequence). The CDR3 runs 15 residues. The CDR3 protein is CASSLAASGSGTQYF. The CDR3 DNA reads TGTGCTAGCAGCTTAGCGGCTAGCGGGAGTGGGACCCAGTACTTC.

The chain recombines TRBV7-9 with TRBJ1-5, with D uncertain. The CDR3 is 12 amino acids. Germline-derived CDR1 and CDR2 are SEHNR and FQNEAQ (reference sequence). V lost 5 bases to trimming and J lost 4 bases, with 6 bases between them. The CDR3 region has the DNA TGTGCCAGCAGCGGAGTAAATCAGCCCCAGCATTTT. Protein sequence: CASSGVNQPQHF.

The chain has TRBV30 and TRBJ1-1; D gene uncertain. Germline V gene data show CDR1 as GTSNPN and CDR2 as SVGIG (reference sequence). The CDR3 runs 13 residues. V was cut by 0 bases and J by 1 base, with 6 bases left in between. The CDR3, as DNA: TGTGCCTGGAGTGTAGTGGAGAACACTGAAGCTTTCTTT. As protein: CAWSVVENTEAFF.

The rearrangement links TRBV28 to TRBJ2-1; 16 bases are a match to TRBD2. Losses at the gene ends were 4 bases for V and 16 bases for J; bases not matched to a gene: 13. Germline V CDR1 and CDR2: MDHEN, SYDVKM. The length of the CDR3 is 16 residues. CDR3 amino acids: CASSSPEGTSGGAGFF. Here the CDR3 DNA reads TGTGCCAGCAGTTCTCCCGAGGGGACTAGCGGGGGGGCCGGATTCTTC.

The chain combines TRBV2 with TRBJ1-4; a weak D match, TRBD1 (5 bases). Looked up from germline, CDR1 is SNHLY and CDR2 is FYNNEI. V lost 6 bases and J lost 8, with 19 bases in between. This CDR3 has 15 amino acids. Written as DNA, the CDR3 is TGTGCCAGCAGCGACTCAGGGCGAAGAGAAGAAAAACTGTTTTTT. Amino acids: CASSDSGRREEKLFF.

This clone rates as medium-sized (0.01 to 0.1%). This chain joins TRBV4-2 and TRBJ2-7; weak D call: TRBD1 (5 bases). Trimming stripped 0 bases from V and 3 bases from J, with 9 bases between. Germline CDR1 LGHNA, CDR2 YNFKEQ. CDR3 length: 14 residues. The CDR3 bases are TGTGCCAGCAGCCAAGAGGTCCAGGGCTACGAGCAGTACTTC. Translated: CASSQEVQGYEQYF.

As for this clone: This same CDR3 is encoded by further DNA sequences in the sample. The chain joins TRBV2 to TRBJ1-2; D perhaps matches TRBD1 (6 bases). V shed 6 bases and J shed 4 bases, with 9 bases lying between them. There are 12 residues in the CDR3. The germline V gene has CDR1 SNHLY and CDR2 FYNNEI. For the CDR3, the DNA is TGTGCCAGCAGCGTGGACAGCTATGGCTACACCTTC. Amino acids: CASSVDSYGYTF.

The CDR3, as DNA: TGTGCCAGCAGCCAAAAAGGGAGCTCCTATAATTCACCCCTCCACTTT. Its protein product is CASSQKGSSYNSPLHF. This chain connects TRBV3-1 (or the pseudogene TRBV3-2) to TRBJ1-6; no clear D gene. CDR1 and CDR2 (germline): LGHDT, YNNKEL (reference sequence). The CDR3 covers 16 residues. Trimming removed 2 bases from V and 0 bases from J, with 8 bases in between.

The rearrangement uses TRBV19 and TRBJ1-4; no clear D gene. This CDR3 is 17 amino acids long. Trimming removed 7 bases from V and 2 bases from J, with 20 bases in between. The germline V gene encodes CDR1 LNHDA and CDR2 SQIVND (reference sequence). This CDR3 is CASTSYRKRATNEKLFF. DNA of the CDR3: TGTGCCAGTACTTCCTACAGAAAAAGGGCGACTAATGAAAAACTGTTTTTT.

This chain links TRBV9 with TRBJ1-1, with D tentatively TRBD1 (6 bases). V lost 3 bases, J lost 1 base, and 16 bases lay in between. The CDR3 extends over 16 amino acids. The V gene's germline CDR1 is SGDLS and CDR2 YYNGEE. CDR3 DNA sequence: TGTGCCAGCAGCGGCGGCGCTATGACAGGGAACACTGAAGCTTTCTTT. Its translation is CASSGGAMTGNTEAFF.

V and J are TRBV28 and TRBJ2-4, with D possibly matching TRBD2 (7 bases). The germline CDR1 and CDR2 sequences are MDHEN and SYDVKM. V dropped 7 bases and J dropped 3 bases, with 19 bases sitting between them. This CDR3 spans 16 amino acids. This CDR3 reads CASTLSGGPGKNIQYF. DNA of the CDR3: TGTGCCAGCACCCTCTCCGGGGGGCCGGGCAAAAACATTCAGTACTTC.

This clone occurred once. J is TRBJ2-3 and V is TRBV2; 8 bases fit TRBD2. CDR3 length: 14 residues. The V gene's germline CDR1 is SNHLY and CDR2 FYNNEI. The trim removed 5 bases at V and 5 bases at J, leaving 6 bases unmatched. CDR3 sequence: CASSPGRAKDTQYF. For the CDR3, the DNA is TGTGCCAGCAGTCCCGGGAGGGCCAAAGATACGCAGTATTTT. Supplemented by reference TRBV2 and TRBJ2-3, the full variable domain reads EPEVTQTPSHQVTQMGQEVILRCVPISNHLYFYWYRQILGQKVEFLVSFYNNEISEKSEIFDDQFSVERPDGSNFTLKIRSTKLEDSAMYFCASSPGRAKDTQYFGPGTRLTVL.

The rearrangement joins TRBV27 to TRBJ1-1; D uncertain. The CDR3 has 12 residues. Trimming took off 3 bases at V and 5 bases at J, with 7 bases between the two ends. Germline V gene data show CDR1 as MNHEY and CDR2 as SMNVEV (reference sequence). The CDR3 loop is CASSLRGTEAFF. The CDR3, as DNA: TGTGCCAGCAGTTTGAGAGGGACTGAAGCTTTCTTT.

The CDR3 DNA sequence: TGTGCCAGCAGCTTATATCGGGACTCCTACGAGCAGTACTTC. This gives the protein CASSLYRDSYEQYF. The chain combines TRBV11-3 with TRBJ2-7; possible D gene TRBD2, 5 bases. V lost 2 bases and J lost 0, with 8 bases in between. Germline V gives CDR1 SGHNT, CDR2 YENEEA. This CDR3 region has 14 residues.

This chain uses TRBV28 with TRBJ1-2; a possible D gene is TRBD1 (6 bases). Trimming removed 8 bases at V and 2 bases at J, with 27 bases between. Germline loops: CDR1 MDHEN, CDR2 SYDVKM. The CDR3 contains 18 residues. The CDR3 is CASALAGRGIGANYGYTF. CDR3 DNA sequence: TGTGCCAGCGCCTTAGCGGGGAGGGGGATCGGGGCAAACTATGGCTACACCTTC.

J is TRBJ2-3 and V is TRBV24-1; weak D call: TRBD2 (5 bases). Germline CDR1 reads KGHDR; CDR2 reads SFDVKD. The CDR3 runs 14 residues. V lost 0 bases and J 6 bases, leaving 9 bases between the germline ends. CDR3 DNA: TGTGCCACCAGTGATTTGCCCCGAGGGGATACGCAGTATTTT. Translating it yields CATSDLPRGDTQYF.